The present entry profiles one T cell receptor beta chain with its context. Approximately 510 nanograms of biopsy DNA per sample underwent TCRB immunosequencing. Libraries were prepared by immunoSEQ multiplex PCR; TCRdb keeps only in-frame clonotypes and omits some of them. The sample has roughly 16,000 clones, around 93% seen once. The data were taken from a study of T cell repertoires in ileal Crohn's disease. Turning to the study itself: Operated complications were stricturing disease (about 60%) and penetrating disease (approximately 39%).

Trimming took 5 bases from V and 2 from J; bases not matched to a gene: 11. The CDR3 consists of 16 residues. Germline lookup yields CDR1 SEHNR and CDR2 FQNEAQ (reference sequence). The sequence was collected from an adult with Crohn's disease. The chain couples TRBV7-9 to TRBJ1-2, with 7 bases lining up with TRBD1. The specimen sequenced was ileal tissue. CDR3 in DNA: TGTGCCAGCAGCCCAGTCACAGGGGATAAAAACTATGGCTACACCTTC. As protein: CASSPVTGDKNYGYTF.